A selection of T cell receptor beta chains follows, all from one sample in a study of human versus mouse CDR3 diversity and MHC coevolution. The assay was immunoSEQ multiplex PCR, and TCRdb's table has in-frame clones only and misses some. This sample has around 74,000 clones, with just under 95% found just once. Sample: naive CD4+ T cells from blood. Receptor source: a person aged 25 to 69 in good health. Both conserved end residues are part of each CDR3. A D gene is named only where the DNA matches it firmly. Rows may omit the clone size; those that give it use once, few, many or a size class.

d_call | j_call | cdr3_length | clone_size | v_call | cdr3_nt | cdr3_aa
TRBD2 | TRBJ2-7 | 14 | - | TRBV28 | TGTGCCAGCAATCCGGCGGGGGGCCCCTACGAGCAGTACTTC | CASNPAGGPYEQYF
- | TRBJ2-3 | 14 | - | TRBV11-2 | TGTGCCAGCAGCGGTCCGCAGTACACAGATACGCAGTATTTT | CASSGPQYTDTQYF
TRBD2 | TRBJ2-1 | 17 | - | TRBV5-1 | TGCGCCAGCAGCTTGGGGACTAGCGGGAGCTCCTACAATGAGCAGTTCTTC | CASSLGTSGSSYNEQFF
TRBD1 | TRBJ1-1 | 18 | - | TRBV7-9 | TGTGCCAGCAGCCAACAAACCGGAGGGGGCCGAATGAACACTGAAGCTTTCTTT | CASSQQTGGGRMNTEAFF
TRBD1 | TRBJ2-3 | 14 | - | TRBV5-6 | TGTGCCAGCAGCTTGCAACAGGGGTTGGATACGCAGTATTTT | CASSLQQGLDTQYF
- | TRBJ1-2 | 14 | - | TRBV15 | TGTGCCACCAGCAGAGGGGGGGAATACTATGGCTACACCTTC | CATSRGGEYYGYTF
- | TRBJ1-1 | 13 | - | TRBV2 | TGTGCCAGCAGACGGGACACCTACACTGAAGCTTTCTTT | CASRRDTYTEAFF
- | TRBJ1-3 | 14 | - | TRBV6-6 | TGTGCCATCCGAAAAGGGGGTTCTGGAAACACCATATATTTT | CAIRKGGSGNTIYF
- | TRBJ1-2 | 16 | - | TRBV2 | TGTGCCAGCAGTGAAGCGCTTAAGGGGAAGGGCTATGGCTACACCTTC | CASSEALKGKGYGYTF
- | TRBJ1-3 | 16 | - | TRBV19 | TGTGCCAGTAGTATACTAAGCGGAGTGCTGGGAAACACCATATATTTT | CASSILSGVLGNTIYF
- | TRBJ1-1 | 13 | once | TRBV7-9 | TGTGCCAGCAGCAAGGGAGAAACGGCTGAAGCTTTCTTT | CASSKGETAEAFF
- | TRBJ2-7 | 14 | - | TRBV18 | TGTGCCAGCTCGCCCGGTAGTAGGGAGGCCGAGCAGTACTTC | CASSPGSREAEQYF
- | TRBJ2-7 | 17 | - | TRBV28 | TGTGCCAGCAGTTTACCCACTGGGGCGGGAAACGACTACGAGCAGTACTTC | CASSLPTGAGNDYEQYF
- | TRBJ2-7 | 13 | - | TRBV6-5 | TGTGCCAGCAGTCAAAGAGACTCCTACGAGCAGTACTTC | CASSQRDSYEQYF
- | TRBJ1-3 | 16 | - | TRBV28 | TGTGCCAGCAGTTTGCCCGGACAGATCTCTGGAAACACCATATATTTT | CASSLPGQISGNTIYF
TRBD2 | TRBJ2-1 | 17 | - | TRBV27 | TGTGCCAGCAGTTTGAGGACTAGCGGGGCGTTAAACAATGAGCAGTTCTTC | CASSLRTSGALNNEQFF
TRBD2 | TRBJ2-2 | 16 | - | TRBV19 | TGTGCCAGTAGTCCTTTAGCGGGTGGGGGGACCGGGGAGCTGTTTTTT | CASSPLAGGGTGELFF
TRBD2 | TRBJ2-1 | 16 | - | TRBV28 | TGTGCCAGCTTTTCTACGGGGACTAGTGTGCACAATGAGCAGTTCTTC | CASFSTGTSVHNEQFF
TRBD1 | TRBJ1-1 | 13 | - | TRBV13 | TGTGCCAGCAAAGGACAGGACAACACTGAAGCTTTCTTT | CASKGQDNTEAFF